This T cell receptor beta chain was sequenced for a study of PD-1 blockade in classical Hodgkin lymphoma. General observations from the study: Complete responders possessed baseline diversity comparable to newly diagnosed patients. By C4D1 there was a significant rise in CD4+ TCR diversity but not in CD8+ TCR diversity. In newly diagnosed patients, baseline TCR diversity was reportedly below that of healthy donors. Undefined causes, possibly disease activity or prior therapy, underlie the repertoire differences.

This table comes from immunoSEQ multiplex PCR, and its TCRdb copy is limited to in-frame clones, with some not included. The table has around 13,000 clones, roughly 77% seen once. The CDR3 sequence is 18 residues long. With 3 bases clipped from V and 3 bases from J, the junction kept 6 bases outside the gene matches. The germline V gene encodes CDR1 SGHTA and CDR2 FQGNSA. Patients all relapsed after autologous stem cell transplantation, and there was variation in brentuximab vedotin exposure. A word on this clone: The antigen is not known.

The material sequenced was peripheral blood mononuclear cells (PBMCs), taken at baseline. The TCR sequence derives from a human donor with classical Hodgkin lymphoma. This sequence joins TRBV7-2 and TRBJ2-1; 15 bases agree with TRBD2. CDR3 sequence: CASSLEGTSGRHYNEQFF. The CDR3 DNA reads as TGTGCCAGCAGCTTGGAGGGGACTAGCGGGAGGCACTACAATGAGCAGTTCTTC.